A single sample gave rise to the 15 T cell receptor beta chains below, sequenced in a study of CD8+ T cells in alopecia areata. Extracted from the samples, RNA was reverse transcribed into cDNA to serve as the sequencing template. Here immunoSEQ multiplex PCR was the method, and the copy in TCRdb shows in-frame clones only, minus some. The sample holds 7,500 to 8,000 clones; 65% to 70% are singletons and the top ten take over 13%. The study team obtained lesional scalp punch biopsies and peripheral blood from alopecia areata patients. This specimen was skin, taken at week 0. The origin of the receptors is a human donor with alopecia areata.

The chain joins TRBV9 to TRBJ1-2, with D unclear. Trimming took 0 bases from V and 3 from J, leaving 9 bases between them. Germline values: CDR1 SGDLS, CDR2 YYNGEE. This CDR3 region has 14 residues. Here the CDR3 reads CASSVGAWDYGYTF. Here the CDR3 DNA reads TGTGCCAGCAGCGTAGGGGCCTGGGACTATGGCTACACCTTC. Variable domain in full (rest from reference TRBV9 and TRBJ1-2): DSGVTQTPKHLITATGQRVTLRCSPRSGDLSVYWYQQSLDQGLQFLIQYYNGEERAKGNILERFSAQQFPDLHSELNLSSLELGDSALYFCASSVGAWDYGYTFGSGTRLTVV.

The chain couples TRBV14 to TRBJ1-1; 7 nucleotides line up with TRBD1. Germline-derived CDR1 and CDR2 are SGHDN and FVKESK. The CDR3 runs 15 residues. V was clipped by 1 base and J by 4 bases; unmatched bases: 6. CDR3 in DNA: TGTGCCAGCAGCCAAGGCAGGGGGGGAATCACTGAAGCTTTCTTT. This codes for CASSQGRGGITEAFF.

The V call is TRBV11-2, the J call TRBJ1-2; 9 positions agree with TRBD1. Germline CDR1 is SGHAT and CDR2 is FQNNGV. J lost 8 bases, V lost 5 bases, and 9 bases had no gene match. There are 14 residues in the CDR3. CDR3 nucleotide sequence: TGTGCCAGCAGCCTACAGGGGGCTCAGTTCGGCTACACCTTC. Amino acid sequence: CASSLQGAQFGYTF. The entire variable domain, with the rest obtained from reference TRBV11-2 and TRBJ1-2, is as follows: EAGVAQSPRYKIIEKRQSVAFWCNPISGHATLYWYQQILGQGPKLLIQFQNNGVVDDSQLPKDRFSAERLKGVDSTLKIQPAKLEDSAVYLCASSLQGAQFGYTFGSGTRLTVV.

The V call is TRBV9, the J call TRBJ1-1; D not certain. The CDR3 is 16 residues long. The germline V gene has CDR1 SGDLS and CDR2 YYNGEE. The V gene lost 4 bases and the J gene lost 0 bases, with 16 bases spanning the gap. This CDR3 is CASSPALGGLNTEAFF. CDR3 nucleotides: TGTGCCAGCAGCCCCGCACTGGGTGGCCTGAACACTGAAGCTTTCTTT.

V gene TRBV7-2 combines with J gene TRBJ1-2; 9 bases map to TRBD1. The CDR3 runs to 15 residues. V lost 5 bases and J lost 2; bases outside the gene matches: 6. CDR1 is SGHTA, CDR2 FQGNSA, per germline. CDR3 amino acids: CASSTRTGANYGYTF. The DNA for the CDR3 is TGTGCCAGCAGCACGAGGACAGGGGCAAACTATGGCTACACCTTC. The complete variable domain, with remaining parts taken from reference TRBV7-2 and TRBJ1-2, reads GAGVSQSPSNKVTEKGKDVELRCDPISGHTALYWYRQSLGQGLEFLIYFQGNSAPDKSGLPSDRFSAERTGGSVSTLTIQRTQQEDSAVYLCASSTRTGANYGYTFGSGTRLTVV.

The chain couples TRBV2 to TRBJ2-1; the D gene could be TRBD1 or TRBD2 (5 bases each). Deletions cut 3 bases from V and 5 bases from J, with 20 bases between. The length of the CDR3 is 17 residues. Germline V gene sequence: CDR1 SNHLY, CDR2 FYNNEI. The CDR3 is CASSEISLTGQNNEQFF. CDR3 DNA sequence: TGTGCCAGCAGTGAGATTTCGCTTACGGGGCAAAACAATGAGCAGTTCTTC.

The rearrangement joins TRBV29-1 to TRBJ1-2; D is ambiguous. The CDR3 is 10 amino acids. The germline CDR1 and CDR2 sequences are SQVTM and ANQGSEA. Trimming took 5 bases from V and 6 from J, leaving 7 bases between them. The CDR3 nucleotides read TGCAGCGTTATATGGGATGGCTACACCTTC. This translates into CSVIWDGYTF.

The chain uses TRBV7-3 and TRBJ2-2, with TRBD1 matching over 7 bases. The length of the CDR3 is 15 residues. The V and J ends lost 3 bases and 6 bases, in that order; junction bases with no gene match: 7. Germline V gene lookup returns CDR1 SGHTA and CDR2 FQGTGA. CDR3 region: CASSFTGVGAGELFF. The DNA of the CDR3 is TGTGCCAGCAGCTTTACAGGGGTTGGGGCCGGGGAGCTGTTTTTT. Full variable domain (outside the CDR3, taken from reference TRBV7-3 and TRBJ2-2): GAGVSQTPSNKVTEKGKYVELRCDPISGHTALYWYRQSLGQGPEFLIYFQGTGAADDSGLPNDRFFAVRPEGSVSTLKIQRTERGDSAVYLCASSFTGVGAGELFFGEGSRLTVL.

The V call is TRBV7-9, the J call TRBJ1-2; 8 bases are a match to TRBD1. The length of the CDR3 is 16 residues. Per germline, CDR1 SEHNR and CDR2 FQNEAQ (reference sequence). V shed 1 base, J shed 4 bases, and the junction held 8 bases outside the gene matches. The chain's CDR3 is CASSLGSGTGGYGYTF. The CDR3 DNA reads as TGTGCCAGCAGCTTAGGTTCGGGGACAGGAGGCTATGGCTACACCTTC.

The J gene is TRBJ1-5, the V gene TRBV27; D ambiguous. The ends were cut back, 4 bases at V and 10 bases at J, with 17 bases in the middle. CDR1 and CDR2 from the germline V gene are MNHEY and SMNVEV (reference sequence). CDR3 length equals 14 residues. The CDR3 spells CASSSKGLIHPQHF. CDR3 bases: TGTGCCAGCAGTTCCAAGGGTCTGATCCACCCCCAGCATTTT.

CDR3 region: CSAGLAGTFGEQFF. DNA for the CDR3: TGCAGCGCCGGACTAGCGGGGACTTTTGGTGAGCAGTTCTTC. The chain uses TRBV29-1 and TRBJ2-1; 12 bases map to TRBD2. The germline V gene has CDR1 SQVTM and CDR2 ANQGSEA. This CDR3 is built from 14 residues. The junction had 10 bases not matched to a gene; V was cut back by 7 bases and J by 9 bases.

The rearrangement uses TRBV11-3 and TRBJ2-7; TRBD1 aligns across 8 bases. V lost 5 bases to trimming and J lost 6 bases; unmatched junction nucleotides: 9. The germline CDR1 and CDR2 sequences are SGHNT and YENEEA. There are 14 residues in the CDR3. DNA of the CDR3: TGTGCCAGCAGCCTCACAGGGGGGAGGCTCGAGCAGTACTTC. This gives the protein CASSLTGGRLEQYF.

The chain joins TRBV7-2 to TRBJ2-1; D possibly uses TRBD1 or TRBD2 (5 bases each). Per germline, CDR1 SGHTA and CDR2 FQGNSA. CDR3 size: 15 residues. Trimming removed 1 base at V and 3 bases at J, with 10 bases between. In DNA form, the CDR3 reads TGTGCCAGCAGCTTAGGAGGGGTAGGCTACAATGAGCAGTTCTTC. Translation: CASSLGGVGYNEQFF.

V and J are TRBV7-8 and TRBJ2-7, with D unresolved. The germline V and J ends were trimmed by 2 bases and 4 bases, with 6 bases remaining between them. The CDR3 contains 12 residues. Germline V gives CDR1 SGHVS, CDR2 FQNEAQ. As DNA, the CDR3 is TGTGCCAGCAGCTTAATCCTTTACGAGCAGTACTTC. Amino acids: CASSLILYEQYF.

This clone occurred once. The V call is TRBV13, the J call TRBJ1-1, with D tentatively TRBD1 (5 bases). Per germline, CDR1 PRHDT and CDR2 FYEKMQ (reference sequence). The CDR3 sequence is 14 residues long. V was cut by 3 bases and J by 4 bases, with 12 bases left in between. CDR3 residues: CASSFWGEGTEAFF. The CDR3 DNA is TGTGCCAGCAGCTTTTGGGGGGAGGGCACTGAAGCTTTCTTT.